Listed below are T cell receptor beta chains from one sample, sequenced in a study of blood T cell repertoires in COVID-19. Some clones are missing from TCRdb's copy, which holds only in-frame ones; the method was immunoSEQ multiplex PCR. The data contain approximately 130,000 clones, roughly 85% of them singletons. The material sequenced was peripheral blood. The source is a human donor in a cohort sampled during active COVID-19. CDR3s include the opening cysteine and the closing phenylalanine or tryptophan. Fields, in order: CDR3 DNA, CDR3 protein, clone size, D gene, V gene, J gene. D genes are given only for firm matches. Part of the rows lack a size; the others show once, few, many or a class for expanded clones.

TGTGCCAGCAGCACGGACAGGGGATGGCAAGAGACCCAGTACTTC	CASSTDRGWQETQYF	-	TRBD1	TRBV11-2	TRBJ2-5
TGCGCCAGCAGCCTTGAAGGGTTTGAGGGAAACTATGGCTACACCTTC	CASSLEGFEGNYGYTF	few	-	TRBV4-3	TRBJ1-2
TGTGCCAGCACGGGACTGGCTATCGAGCAGTACTTC	CASTGLAIEQYF	-	-	TRBV2	TRBJ2-7
TGTGCCAGCAGTTTGGGGGGCGCGGGGGGATCTACGCAGTATTTT	CASSLGGAGGSTQYF	-	TRBD2	TRBV28	TRBJ2-3
TGTGCCAGCAGCCAAGATTTCTCACTAGCAGTCGGGGAGCTGTTTTTT	CASSQDFSLAVGELFF	-	-	TRBV14	TRBJ2-2
TGTGCCAGCAGCTCCCCTTATCAGCCCCAGCATTTT	CASSSPYQPQHF	-	-	TRBV11-2	TRBJ1-5
TGTGCCAGCAGCCGACGACAGGGAAGCAATCAGCCCCAGCATTTT	CASSRRQGSNQPQHF	-	TRBD1	TRBV6-6	TRBJ1-5
TGCGCCAGCAGCCCGGGACTAGCGGGCTCAGATACGCAGTATTTT	CASSPGLAGSDTQYF	-	TRBD2	TRBV5-1	TRBJ2-3
TGTGCCAGCAGCTTCGGTGGGACTAGCGGGAGGGGCTTTTTTGATGAGCAGTTCTTC	CASSFGGTSGRGFFDEQFF	-	TRBD2	TRBV5-4	TRBJ2-1
TGTGCCAGCAGCCAAGAGGCAAATAATTCACCCCTCCACTTT	CASSQEANNSPLHF	-	-	TRBV14	TRBJ1-6
TGTGCCAGCAGCCCGGGGGTTCAAGAGACCCAGTACTTC	CASSPGVQETQYF	-	-	TRBV5-5	TRBJ2-5
TGCGCCAGCAGCCTACTAGCGGGAGGATATGAGCAGTTCTTC	CASSLLAGGYEQFF	-	TRBD2	TRBV5-1	TRBJ2-1
TGCGCCAGCAGTGGTTCCCTAGCGGGTGGAAGCTCCTACAATGAGCAGTTCTTC	CASSGSLAGGSSYNEQFF	-	TRBD2	TRBV10-1	TRBJ2-1
TGTGCCAGTAGTCAAAGGGGACTAGCGGGAGGGAGGCCCTACAATGAGCAGTTCTTC	CASSQRGLAGGRPYNEQFF	-	TRBD2	TRBV19	TRBJ2-1
TGTGCCAGCTCGACCGGGACAGGGACTTTTCAGCCCCAGCATTTT	CASSTGTGTFQPQHF	-	TRBD1	TRBV19	TRBJ1-5